These 23 T cell receptor beta chains originate from one sample sequenced in a study of cytomegalovirus exposure and HLA in healthy donors. Vbeta (60) and Jbeta (13) primers were used in the PCR. Only in-frame clones appear in the TCRdb table, and some are missing; sequencing was by immunoSEQ multiplex PCR. The sample yields about 150,000 clones, about three fifths seen once. The sequenced sample was PBMCs. All receptors derive from a male donor in good health and CMV-seronegative.

The chain is built from TRBV5-1 and TRBJ2-7, with 8 bases identical to TRBD1. CDR1 and CDR2 (germline): SGHRS, YFSETQ. J gave up 3 bases and V 0 bases, and 5 bases lay outside the gene matches. This CDR3 comprises 15 residues. CDR3: CASSLGQGFFYEQYF. CDR3 nucleotides: TGCGCCAGCAGCTTGGGACAGGGGTTTTTCTACGAGCAGTACTTC. Filled out from reference TRBV5-1 and TRBJ2-7, the complete variable domain reads KAGVTQTPRYLIKTRGQQVTLSCSPISGHRSVSWYQQTPGQGLQFLFEYFSETQRNKGNFPGRFSGRQFSNSRSEMNVSTLELGDSALYLCASSLGQGFFYEQYFGPGTRLTVT.

The chain combines TRBV5-8 with TRBJ1-2, with D tentatively TRBD1 (6 bases). CDR3 length: 12 amino acids. From germline, CDR1 is SGHTS and CDR2 YDEGEE. V lost 3 bases to trimming and J lost 4 bases, with 7 bases between them. This CDR3 is CASSSQGYGYTF. DNA of the CDR3: TGTGCCAGCAGCTCACAGGGCTATGGCTACACCTTC.

The V and J genes are TRBV5-6 and TRBJ1-1; D is undetermined. CDR3 length equals 16 residues. The V gene lost 0 bases and the J gene lost 0 bases, with 12 bases spanning the gap. The germline V gene has CDR1 SGHDT and CDR2 YYEEEE. The DNA of the CDR3 is TGTGCCAGCAGCTTGGGGACGGGATTTATGAACACTGAAGCTTTCTTT. Protein sequence: CASSLGTGFMNTEAFF.

The genes are TRBV4-3 and TRBJ1-4; D gene ambiguous. Germline V gene sequence: CDR1 LGHNA, CDR2 YSLEER. Trimming shortened V by 1 base and J by 5 bases, and 11 bases separated the two germline ends. This CDR3 is built from 15 residues. CDR3 protein: CASSQGNDWNEKLFF. The CDR3 nucleotides read TGCGCCAGCAGCCAAGGTAATGACTGGAATGAAAAACTGTTTTTT.

The V gene is TRBV2, the J gene TRBJ1-2; D is undetermined. The CDR3 length is 10 residues. The V end lost 4 bases, the J end lost 7 bases, and 4 bases lay between the germline ends. CDR1 is SNHLY, CDR2 FYNNEI, per germline. This chain's CDR3 is CASSACGYTF. The CDR3 coding sequence is TGTGCCAGCAGTGCATGTGGCTACACCTTC.

This clone was counted a single time. The V call is TRBV7-8, the J call TRBJ2-5, with 9 bases fitting TRBD2. The germline gives CDR1 SGHVS, CDR2 FQNEAQ. This CDR3 spans 15 amino acids. Unmatched junction bases numbered 7, after V lost 5 bases and J lost 3 bases. CDR3 residues: CASSPWTSVKETQYF. CDR3 nucleotide sequence: TGTGCCAGCAGCCCCTGGACTAGCGTGAAAGAGACCCAGTACTTC.

This clone has only one observation. One end of the junction does not line up with germline, which may come from a read error. The rearrangement uses TRBV30 and TRBJ1-4; maybe TRBD1 (6 bases). This CDR3 spans 16 amino acids. Germline CDR1 and CDR2: GTSNPN and SVGIG (reference sequence). CDR3 nucleotide sequence: TGTGCCCACCTCCTACGGACAGACCGAAGGAATGGAAAACTGTTTTTT. Its translation is CAHLLRTDRRNGKLFF.

The V gene is TRBV4-3, the J gene TRBJ2-5, with D possibly TRBD2 on 6 matching bases. V dropped 1 base and J dropped 4 bases, with 19 bases sitting between them. CDR3 size: 17 residues. CDR1 is LGHNA and CDR2 is YSLEER in the germline V gene. The CDR3 is CASSQVGGNKEAETQYF. In nucleotides, the CDR3 is TGCGCCAGCAGCCAAGTAGGCGGGAACAAGGAGGCAGAGACCCAGTACTTC.

The sample holds a few counts of this clone. The chain carries TRBV7-6 and TRBJ1-5; D possibly corresponds to TRBD1 (6 bases). The CDR3 runs 14 residues. Germline CDR1 and CDR2: SGHVS and FNYEAQ. The germline V and J ends were trimmed by 6 bases and 2 bases, with 11 bases remaining between them. In DNA, the CDR3 is TGTGCCAGCAGTCGTAACAGGGGCAATCAGCCCCAGCATTTT. Its protein is CASSRNRGNQPQHF.

This clone was detected a few times. The chain carries TRBV7-8 and TRBJ2-1, with a possible D match to TRBD2 (7 bases). Trimming took off 8 bases at V and 5 bases at J, with 13 bases between the two ends. The CDR3 contains 13 residues. Germline values: CDR1 SGHVS, CDR2 FQNEAQ. The CDR3 DNA reads TGTGCCAGCCGGGGGGCGGGGGACAATGAGCAGTTCTTC. This translates into CASRGAGDNEQFF.

This chain links TRBV5-1 with TRBJ2-7; D gene unclear. Germline CDR1 SGHRS, CDR2 YFSETQ. The V end was cut by 0 bases, the J end by 3 bases, with 10 bases between. CDR3 size: 14 residues. CDR3 coding DNA: TGCGCCAGCAGCTTGGGCAGGCCCAACTACGAGCAGTACTTC. Its translation: CASSLGRPNYEQYF.

The CDR3 here is CASSLEEGGRSEQYF. In DNA, the CDR3 is TGCGCCAGCAGCTTAGAAGAGGGCGGGCGGTCCGAGCAGTACTTC. This chain uses TRBV5-1 with TRBJ2-7; tentative D call: TRBD2 (5 bases). Trimming shortened V by 2 bases and J by 6 bases, and 18 bases separated the two germline ends. The CDR3 has 15 amino acids. Germline V lookup: CDR1 SGHRS, CDR2 YFSETQ.

A few counts support this clone. The V call is TRBV5-1, the J call TRBJ1-1, with a weak D call TRBD1 (6 bases). V lost 4 bases to trimming and J lost 3 bases, with 10 bases between them. CDR1 and CDR2 from the germline V gene are SGHRS and YFSETQ. The CDR3 is 13 residues long. CDR3 sequence reads: CASSPQGHTEAFF. DNA for the CDR3: TGCGCCAGCAGCCCACAGGGTCACACTGAAGCTTTCTTT.

This chain links TRBV4-1 with TRBJ2-3; 9 bases agree with TRBD2. CDR3 length equals 17 residues. Trimming removed 0 bases from V and 6 bases from J; junction bases left unmatched: 10. From germline, CDR1 is MGHRA and CDR2 YSYEKL. The CDR3 reads CASSQDKSPSGADTQYF. The CDR3 DNA reads as TGCGCCAGCAGCCAAGATAAATCGCCTAGCGGGGCGGATACGCAGTATTTT.

The chain is built from TRBV28 and TRBJ1-2; 8 bases agree with TRBD1. The CDR3 length is 15 residues. With V trimmed by 6 bases and J by 1 base, 7 bases remained unmatched. CDR1 and CDR2 (germline): MDHEN, SYDVKM. This CDR3 is CASSQRDRSNYGYTF. In DNA form, the CDR3 reads TGTGCCAGCAGCCAACGGGACAGGAGTAACTATGGCTACACCTTC.

The chain carries TRBV30 and TRBJ1-2; TRBD1 agrees at 8 bases. The CDR3 is 12 residues long. Germline lookup yields CDR1 GTSNPN and CDR2 SVGIG (reference sequence). V lost 5 bases and J lost 2; bases outside the gene matches: 1. CDR3 sequence reads: CAWGQGNYGYTF. As DNA, the CDR3 is TGTGCCTGGGGACAGGGCAACTATGGCTACACCTTC.

This clone was counted a few times. This chain uses TRBV7-2 with TRBJ1-2; D possibly corresponds to TRBD1 (6 bases). The germline V gene encodes CDR1 SGHTA and CDR2 FQGNSA. The CDR3 runs to 15 residues. V dropped 1 base and J dropped 4 bases, with 13 bases sitting between them. For the CDR3, the DNA is TGTGCCAGCAGCTTAGTCTCAGGGGAAGGCTATGGCTACACCTTC. The encoded protein is CASSLVSGEGYGYTF.

In the case of this clone: The CDR3 ends on some other residue instead of the conserved phenylalanine or tryptophan, so this is likely a read error. The DNA is omitted, as the CDR3 cannot be located on it reliably, and the CDR3 follows TCRdb's listing. This sequence joins TRBV6-6 and TRBJ1-2; the D call of TRBD1 is as the table states it, not checked on the DNA. Germline CDR1 MNHNY, CDR2 SVGAGI (reference sequence). The CDR3 length equals 13 residues, ends included. The CDR3 here is CASSYEDLGQPVI.

The J gene is TRBJ2-1, the V gene TRBV13; TRBD2 is a possible D gene (6 bases). In germline, CDR1 is PRHDT, CDR2 FYEKMQ (reference sequence). The ends were cut back, 8 bases at V and 9 bases at J, with 17 bases in the middle. The CDR3 is 13 residues long. This CDR3 reads CASLPARRGEQFF. CDR3 sequence (DNA): TGTGCCAGCCTCCCCGCCCGGAGGGGTGAGCAGTTCTTC.

This chain links TRBV27 with TRBJ1-4, with 8 nucleotides matching TRBD1. Per germline, CDR1 MNHEY and CDR2 SMNVEV (reference sequence). V dropped 3 bases and J dropped 3; count of bases not matched to a gene: 12. This CDR3 region has 18 residues. The DNA for the CDR3 is TGTGCCAGCAGTTTTGGGTGGAGACAGGGGTTGGCTAATGAAAAACTGTTTTTT. Protein product: CASSFGWRQGLANEKLFF.

This sequence joins TRBV7-9 and TRBJ2-7; a weak D match, TRBD2 (7 bases). The CDR3 has 15 amino acids. V was trimmed by 5 bases and J by 3 bases, leaving 17 bases between them. Germline CDR1 reads SEHNR; CDR2 reads FQNEAQ (reference sequence). The CDR3 here is CASSHPGGPIYEQYF. The CDR3 nucleotides are TGTGCCAGCAGCCACCCGGGGGGCCCGATCTACGAGCAGTACTTC.

V gene TRBV6-4 combines with J gene TRBJ2-2, with 12 positions matching TRBD2. Germline CDR1 and CDR2: MRHNA and SNTAGT. Trimming removed 4 bases from V and 5 bases from J; junction bases left unmatched: 2. This CDR3 comprises 15 residues. CDR3 amino acids: CASSVLAGGTGELFF. CDR3 bases: TGTGCCAGCAGTGTACTAGCGGGGGGAACCGGGGAGCTGTTTTTT.

The chain uses TRBV27 and TRBJ1-2; 7 bases fit TRBD1. The germline CDR1 and CDR2 sequences are MNHEY and SMNVEV (reference sequence). V dropped 4 bases and J dropped 1; count of bases not matched to a gene: 6. This CDR3 spans 15 amino acids. CDR3 region: CASSSGGTDNYGYTF. The DNA for the CDR3 is TGTGCCAGCAGTTCCGGCGGGACAGATAACTATGGCTACACCTTC.